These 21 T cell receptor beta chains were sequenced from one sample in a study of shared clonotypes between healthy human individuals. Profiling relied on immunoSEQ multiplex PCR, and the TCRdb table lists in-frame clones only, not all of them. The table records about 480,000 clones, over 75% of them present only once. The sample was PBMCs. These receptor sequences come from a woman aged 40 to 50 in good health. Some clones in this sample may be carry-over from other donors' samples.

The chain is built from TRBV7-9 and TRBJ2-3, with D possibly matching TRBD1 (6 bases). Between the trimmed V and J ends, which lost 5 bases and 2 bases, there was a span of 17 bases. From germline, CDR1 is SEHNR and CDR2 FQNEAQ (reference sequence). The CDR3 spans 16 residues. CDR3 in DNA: TGTGCCAGCAGCCCCCCCGCGACAGGCTTCACAGATACGCAGTATTTT. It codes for CASSPPATGFTDTQYF.

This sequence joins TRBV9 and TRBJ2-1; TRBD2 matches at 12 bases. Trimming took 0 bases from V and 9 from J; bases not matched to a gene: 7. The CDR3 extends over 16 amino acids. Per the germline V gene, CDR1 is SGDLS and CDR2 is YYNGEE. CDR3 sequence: CASSVAGLAGNSEQFF. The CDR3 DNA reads TGTGCCAGCAGCGTAGCAGGACTAGCGGGAAACTCTGAGCAGTTCTTC.

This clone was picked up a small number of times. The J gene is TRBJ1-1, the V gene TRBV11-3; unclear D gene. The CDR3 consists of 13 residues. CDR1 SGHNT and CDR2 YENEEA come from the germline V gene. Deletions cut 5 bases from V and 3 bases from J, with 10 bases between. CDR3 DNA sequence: TGTGCCAGCAGCGAAGGACGCGACACTGAAGCTTTCTTT. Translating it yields CASSEGRDTEAFF.

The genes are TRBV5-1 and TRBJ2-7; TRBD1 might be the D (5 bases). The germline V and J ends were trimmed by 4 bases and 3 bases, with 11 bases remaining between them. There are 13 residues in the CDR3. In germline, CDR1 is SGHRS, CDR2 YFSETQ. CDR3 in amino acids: CASSPTANYEQYF. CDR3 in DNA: TGCGCCAGCAGCCCGACAGCGAACTACGAGCAGTACTTC. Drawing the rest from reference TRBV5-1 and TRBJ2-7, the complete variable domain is KAGVTQTPRYLIKTRGQQVTLSCSPISGHRSVSWYQQTPGQGLQFLFEYFSETQRNKGNFPGRFSGRQFSNSRSEMNVSTLELGDSALYLCASSPTANYEQYFGPGTRLTVT.

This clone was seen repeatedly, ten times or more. As DNA, the CDR3 is TGTGCCAGCAGTTTAACAAGACTAGCGGGTGAGCAGTTCTTC. Protein product: CASSLTRLAGEQFF. The chain carries TRBV27 and TRBJ2-1; TRBD2 matches at 10 bases. The ends lost 2 bases at V and 9 bases at J; junction bases unmatched: 4. The CDR3 totals 14 residues. Germline CDR1 MNHEY, CDR2 SMNVEV (reference sequence).

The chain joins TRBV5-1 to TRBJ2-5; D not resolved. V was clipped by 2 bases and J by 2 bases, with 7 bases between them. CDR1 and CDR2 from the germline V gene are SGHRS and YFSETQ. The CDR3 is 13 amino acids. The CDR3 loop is CASSFGPQETQYF. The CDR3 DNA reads TGCGCCAGCAGCTTTGGCCCTCAAGAGACCCAGTACTTC.

This CDR3 reads CASSDSVSSYNEQFF. In DNA form, the CDR3 reads TGTGCCAGCAGTGACTCAGTCAGCTCCTACAATGAGCAGTTCTTC. V and J are TRBV6-4 and TRBJ2-1; no reliable D call. The CDR3 covers 15 residues. The V gene's germline CDR1 is MRHNA and CDR2 SNTAGT. V was pared by 0 bases and J by 0 bases, with 6 bases between.

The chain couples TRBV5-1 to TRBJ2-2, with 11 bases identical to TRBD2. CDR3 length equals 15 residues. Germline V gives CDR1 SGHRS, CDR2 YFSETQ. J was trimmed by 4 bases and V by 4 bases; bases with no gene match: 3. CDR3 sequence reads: CASSAGTSGTGELFF. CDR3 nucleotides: TGCGCCAGCAGCGCCGGGACTAGCGGCACCGGGGAGCTGTTTTTT.

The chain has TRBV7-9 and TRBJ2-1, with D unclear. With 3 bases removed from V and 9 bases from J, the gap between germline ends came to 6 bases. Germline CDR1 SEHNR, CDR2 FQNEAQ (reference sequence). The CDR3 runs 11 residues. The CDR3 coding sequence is TGTGCCAGCAGCTTTGGCATTGAGCAGTTCTTC. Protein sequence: CASSFGIEQFF.

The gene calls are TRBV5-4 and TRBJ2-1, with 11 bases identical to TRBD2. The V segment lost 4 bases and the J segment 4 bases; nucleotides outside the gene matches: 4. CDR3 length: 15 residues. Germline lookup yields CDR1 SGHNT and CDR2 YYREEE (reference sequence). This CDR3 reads CASSQTSGMYNEQFF. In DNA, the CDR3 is TGTGCCAGCAGCCAGACTAGCGGGATGTACAATGAGCAGTTCTTC. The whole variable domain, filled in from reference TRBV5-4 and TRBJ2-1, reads ETGVTQSPTHLIKTRGQQVTLRCSSQSGHNTVSWYQQALGQGPQFIFQYYREEENGRGNFPPRFSGLQFPNYSSELNVNALELDDSALYLCASSQTSGMYNEQFFGPGTRLTVL.

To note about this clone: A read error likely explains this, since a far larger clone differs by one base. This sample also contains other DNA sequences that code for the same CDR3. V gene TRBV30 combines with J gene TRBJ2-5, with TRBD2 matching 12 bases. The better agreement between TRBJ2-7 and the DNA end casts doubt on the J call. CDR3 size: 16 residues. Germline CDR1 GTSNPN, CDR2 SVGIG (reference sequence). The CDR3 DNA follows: TGTGCCTGGAGTCTTCTAGCGGGAGGGCCCTCCAACGAGCAGTACTTC. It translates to CAWSLLAGGPSNEQYF.

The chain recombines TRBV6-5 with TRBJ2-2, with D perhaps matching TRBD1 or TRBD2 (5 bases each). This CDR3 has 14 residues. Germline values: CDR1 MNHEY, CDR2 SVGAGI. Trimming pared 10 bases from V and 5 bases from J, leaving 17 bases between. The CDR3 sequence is CATKGPISTGELFF. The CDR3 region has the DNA TGTGCCACCAAGGGACCGATAAGTACCGGGGAGCTGTTTTTT.

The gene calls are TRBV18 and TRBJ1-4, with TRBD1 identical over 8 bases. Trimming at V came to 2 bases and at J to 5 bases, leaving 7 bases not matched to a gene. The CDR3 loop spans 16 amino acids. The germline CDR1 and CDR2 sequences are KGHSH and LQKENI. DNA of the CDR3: TGTGCCAGCTCACCATTCGTCGGACAGGGAAATGAAAAACTGTTTTTT. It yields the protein CASSPFVGQGNEKLFF.

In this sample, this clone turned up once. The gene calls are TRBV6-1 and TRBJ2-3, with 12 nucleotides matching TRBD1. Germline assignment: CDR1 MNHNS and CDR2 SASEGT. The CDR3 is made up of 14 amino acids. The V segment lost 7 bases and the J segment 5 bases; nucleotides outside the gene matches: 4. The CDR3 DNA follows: TGTGCCAGCATCCGGGACAGGGGGCTAGATACGCAGTATTTT. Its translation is CASIRDRGLDTQYF.

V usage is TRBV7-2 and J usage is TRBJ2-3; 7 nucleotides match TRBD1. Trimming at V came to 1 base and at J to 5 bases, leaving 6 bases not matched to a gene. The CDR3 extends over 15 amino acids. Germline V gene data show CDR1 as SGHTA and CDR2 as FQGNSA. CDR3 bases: TGTGCCAGCAGCTTAGGGGACAGCGCTCGAGATACGCAGTATTTT. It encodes CASSLGDSARDTQYF. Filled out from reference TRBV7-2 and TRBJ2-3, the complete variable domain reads GAGVSQSPSNKVTEKGKDVELRCDPISGHTALYWYRQSLGQGLEFLIYFQGNSAPDKSGLPSDRFSAERTGGSVSTLTIQRTQQEDSAVYLCASSLGDSARDTQYFGPGTRLTVL.

CDR3: CASSRQGPNQPQHF. The CDR3 DNA follows: TGTGCCAGCAGTAGACAGGGACCCAATCAGCCCCAGCATTTT. The rearrangement links TRBV6-5 to TRBJ1-5; 7 bases fit TRBD1. Germline V CDR1 and CDR2: MNHEY, SVGAGI. J lost 3 bases, V lost 5 bases, and 4 bases had no gene match. This CDR3 has 14 residues.

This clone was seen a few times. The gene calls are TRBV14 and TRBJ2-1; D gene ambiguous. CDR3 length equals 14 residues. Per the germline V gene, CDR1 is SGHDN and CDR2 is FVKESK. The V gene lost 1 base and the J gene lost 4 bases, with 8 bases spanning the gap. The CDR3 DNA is TGTGCCAGCAGCCAAGGAGGACGATACAATGAGCAGTTCTTC. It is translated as CASSQGGRYNEQFF.

The DNA of the CDR3 is TGTGCCAGCACCGGGACACTTGTGTATAGCAATCAGCCCCAGCATTTT. This translates into CASTGTLVYSNQPQHF. The rearrangement links TRBV28 to TRBJ1-5, with D perhaps matching TRBD1 (6 bases). V dropped 7 bases and J dropped 0 bases, with 16 bases sitting between them. The CDR3 runs to 16 residues. The germline gives CDR1 MDHEN, CDR2 SYDVKM.

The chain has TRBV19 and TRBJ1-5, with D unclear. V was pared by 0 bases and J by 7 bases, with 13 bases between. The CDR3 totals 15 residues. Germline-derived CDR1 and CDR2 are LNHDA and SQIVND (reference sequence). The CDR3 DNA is TGTGCCAGTAGTATAGACCGGGAAATCGGCCAGCCCCAGCATTTT. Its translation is CASSIDREIGQPQHF. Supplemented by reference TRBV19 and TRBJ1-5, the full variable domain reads DGGITQSPKYLFRKEGQNVTLSCEQNLNHDAMYWYRQDPGQGLRLIYYSQIVNDFQKGDIAEGYSVSREKKESFPLTVTSAQKNPTAFYLCASSIDREIGQPQHFGDGTRLSIL.

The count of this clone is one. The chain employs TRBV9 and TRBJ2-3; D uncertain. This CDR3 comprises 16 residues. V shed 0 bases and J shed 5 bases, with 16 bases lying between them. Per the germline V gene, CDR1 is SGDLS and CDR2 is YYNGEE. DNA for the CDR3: TGTGCCAGCAGCGTAGGCGTGGCAGAGAATCAAGATACGCAGTATTTT. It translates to CASSVGVAENQDTQYF. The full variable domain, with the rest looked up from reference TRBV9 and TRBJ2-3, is DSGVTQTPKHLITATGQRVTLRCSPRSGDLSVYWYQQSLDQGLQFLIQYYNGEERAKGNILERFSAQQFPDLHSELNLSSLELGDSALYFCASSVGVAENQDTQYFGPGTRLTVL.

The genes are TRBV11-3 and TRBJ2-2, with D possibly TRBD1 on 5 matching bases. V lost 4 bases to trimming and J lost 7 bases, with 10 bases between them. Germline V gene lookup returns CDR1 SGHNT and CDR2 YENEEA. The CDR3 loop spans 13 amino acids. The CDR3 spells CASSSGPSGELFF. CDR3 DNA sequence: TGTGCCAGCAGCTCAGGGCCGAGCGGGGAGCTGTTTTTT.